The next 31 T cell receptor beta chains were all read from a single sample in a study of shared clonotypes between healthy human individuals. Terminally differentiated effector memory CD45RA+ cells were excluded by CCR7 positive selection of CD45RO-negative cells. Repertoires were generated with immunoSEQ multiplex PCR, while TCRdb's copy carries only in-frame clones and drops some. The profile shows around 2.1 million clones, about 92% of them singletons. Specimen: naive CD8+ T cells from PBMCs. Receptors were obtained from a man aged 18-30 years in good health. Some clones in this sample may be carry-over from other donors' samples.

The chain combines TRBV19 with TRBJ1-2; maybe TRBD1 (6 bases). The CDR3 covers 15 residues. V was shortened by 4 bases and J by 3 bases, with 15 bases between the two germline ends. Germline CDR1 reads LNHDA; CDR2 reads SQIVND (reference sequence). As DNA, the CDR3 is TGTGCCAGTAGTACAAGGGATAGGACAGACTATGGCTACACCTTC. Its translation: CASSTRDRTDYGYTF.

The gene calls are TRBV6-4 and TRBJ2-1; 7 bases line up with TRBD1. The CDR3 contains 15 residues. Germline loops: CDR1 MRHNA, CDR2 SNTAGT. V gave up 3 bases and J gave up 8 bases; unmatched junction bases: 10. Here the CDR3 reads CASSEGQNQVYEQFF. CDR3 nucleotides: TGTGCCAGCAGTGAGGGACAGAATCAGGTTTATGAGCAGTTCTTC.

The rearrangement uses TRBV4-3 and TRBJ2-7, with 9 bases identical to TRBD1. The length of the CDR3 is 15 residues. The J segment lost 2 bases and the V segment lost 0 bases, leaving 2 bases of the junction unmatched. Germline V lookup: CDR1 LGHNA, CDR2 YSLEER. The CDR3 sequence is CASSQEGDRAYEQYF. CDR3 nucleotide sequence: TGCGCCAGCAGCCAAGAGGGGGACAGGGCCTACGAGCAGTACTTC.

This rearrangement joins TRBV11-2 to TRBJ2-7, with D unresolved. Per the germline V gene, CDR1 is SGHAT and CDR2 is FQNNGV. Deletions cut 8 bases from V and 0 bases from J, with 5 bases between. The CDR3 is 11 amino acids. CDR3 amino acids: CASANSYEQYF. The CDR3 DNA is TGTGCCAGCGCCAACTCCTACGAGCAGTACTTC.

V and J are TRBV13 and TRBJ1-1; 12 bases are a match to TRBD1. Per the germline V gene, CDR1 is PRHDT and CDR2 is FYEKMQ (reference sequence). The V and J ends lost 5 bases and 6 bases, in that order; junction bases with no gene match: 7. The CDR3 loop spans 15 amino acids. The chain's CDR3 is CASSTGGTGGSEAFF. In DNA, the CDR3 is TGTGCCAGCAGCACCGGAGGGACAGGGGGCTCTGAAGCTTTCTTT.

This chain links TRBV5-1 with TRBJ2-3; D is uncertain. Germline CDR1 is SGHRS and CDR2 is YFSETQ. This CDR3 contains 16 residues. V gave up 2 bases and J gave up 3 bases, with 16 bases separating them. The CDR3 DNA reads TGCGCCAGCAGCTTTGACCGCCGGATGAAGACAGATACGCAGTATTTT. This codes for CASSFDRRMKTDTQYF. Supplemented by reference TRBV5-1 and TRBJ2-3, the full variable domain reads KAGVTQTPRYLIKTRGQQVTLSCSPISGHRSVSWYQQTPGQGLQFLFEYFSETQRNKGNFPGRFSGRQFSNSRSEMNVSTLELGDSALYLCASSFDRRMKTDTQYFGPGTRLTVL.

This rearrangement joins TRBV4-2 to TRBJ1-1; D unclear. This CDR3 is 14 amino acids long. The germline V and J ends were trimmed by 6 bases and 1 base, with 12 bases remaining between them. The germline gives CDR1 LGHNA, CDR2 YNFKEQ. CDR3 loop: CASRPLRQNTEAFF. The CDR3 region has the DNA TGTGCCAGCAGACCCCTTCGCCAGAACACTGAAGCTTTCTTT.

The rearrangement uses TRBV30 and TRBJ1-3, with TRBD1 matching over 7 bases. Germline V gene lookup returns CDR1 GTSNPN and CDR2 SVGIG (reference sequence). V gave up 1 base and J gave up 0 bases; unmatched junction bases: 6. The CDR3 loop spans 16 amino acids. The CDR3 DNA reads TGTGCCTGGAGTGAAACAGGGGTCAGCTCTGGAAACACCATATATTTT. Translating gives CAWSETGVSSGNTIYF.

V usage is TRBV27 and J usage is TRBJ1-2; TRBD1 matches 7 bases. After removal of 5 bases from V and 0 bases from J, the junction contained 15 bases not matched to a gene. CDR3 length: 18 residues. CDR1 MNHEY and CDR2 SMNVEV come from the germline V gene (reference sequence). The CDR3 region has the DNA TGTGCCAGCAGTCCTAAATGGACAGGTGGATGGACTAACTATGGCTACACCTTC. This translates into CASSPKWTGGWTNYGYTF.

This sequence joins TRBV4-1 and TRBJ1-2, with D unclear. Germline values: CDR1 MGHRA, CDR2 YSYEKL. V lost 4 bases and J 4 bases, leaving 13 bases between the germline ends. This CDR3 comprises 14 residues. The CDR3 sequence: CASSLVRAGYGYTF. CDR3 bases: TGCGCCAGCAGCCTCGTCCGGGCAGGCTATGGCTACACCTTC.

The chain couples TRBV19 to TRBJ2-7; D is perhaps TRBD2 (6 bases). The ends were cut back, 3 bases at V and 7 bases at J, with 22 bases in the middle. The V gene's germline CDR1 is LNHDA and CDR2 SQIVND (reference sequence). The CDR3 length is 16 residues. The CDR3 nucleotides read TGTGCCAGTAGTATCCGATCCGGGACGGGAGTGGGGGAGCAGTACTTC. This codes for CASSIRSGTGVGEQYF.

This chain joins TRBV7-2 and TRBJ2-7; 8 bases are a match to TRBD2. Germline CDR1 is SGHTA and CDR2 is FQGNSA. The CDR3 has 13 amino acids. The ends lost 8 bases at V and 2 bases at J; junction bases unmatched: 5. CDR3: CASEAGATYEQYF. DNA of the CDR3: TGTGCCAGCGAAGCGGGAGCGACCTACGAGCAGTACTTC.

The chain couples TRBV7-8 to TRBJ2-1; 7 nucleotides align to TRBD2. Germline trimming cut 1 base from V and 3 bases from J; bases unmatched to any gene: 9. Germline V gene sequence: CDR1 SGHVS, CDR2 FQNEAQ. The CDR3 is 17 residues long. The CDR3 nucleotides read TGTGCCAGCAGCTTAGGCTATGGACTAGAGAGCTACAATGAGCAGTTCTTC. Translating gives CASSLGYGLESYNEQFF.

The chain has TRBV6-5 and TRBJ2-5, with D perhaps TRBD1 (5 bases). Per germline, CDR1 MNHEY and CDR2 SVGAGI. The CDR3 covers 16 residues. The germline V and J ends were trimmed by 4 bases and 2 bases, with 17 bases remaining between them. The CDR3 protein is CASSLSVRGQQETQYF. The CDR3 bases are TGTGCCAGCAGTTTATCAGTTAGGGGCCAGCAAGAGACCCAGTACTTC.

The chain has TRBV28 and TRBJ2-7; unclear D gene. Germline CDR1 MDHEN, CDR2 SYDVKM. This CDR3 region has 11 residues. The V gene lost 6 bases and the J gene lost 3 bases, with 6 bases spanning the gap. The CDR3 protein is CASSAIYEQYF. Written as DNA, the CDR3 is TGTGCCAGCAGCGCCATCTACGAGCAGTACTTC. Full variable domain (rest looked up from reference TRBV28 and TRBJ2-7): DVKVTQSSRYLVKRTGEKVFLECVQDMDHENMFWYRQDPGLGLRLIYFSYDVKMKEKGDIPEGYSVSREKKERFSLILESASTNQTSMYLCASSAIYEQYFGPGTRLTVT.

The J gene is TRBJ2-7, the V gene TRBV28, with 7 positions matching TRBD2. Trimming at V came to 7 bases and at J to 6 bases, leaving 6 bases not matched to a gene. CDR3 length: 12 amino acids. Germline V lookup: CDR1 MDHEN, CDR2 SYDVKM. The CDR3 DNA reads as TGTGCCAGCAAGTTTGGGGAGGGCGAGCAGTACTTC. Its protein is CASKFGEGEQYF. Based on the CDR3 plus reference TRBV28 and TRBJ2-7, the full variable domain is DVKVTQSSRYLVKRTGEKVFLECVQDMDHENMFWYRQDPGLGLRLIYFSYDVKMKEKGDIPEGYSVSREKKERFSLILESASTNQTSMYLCASKFGEGEQYFGPGTRLTVT.

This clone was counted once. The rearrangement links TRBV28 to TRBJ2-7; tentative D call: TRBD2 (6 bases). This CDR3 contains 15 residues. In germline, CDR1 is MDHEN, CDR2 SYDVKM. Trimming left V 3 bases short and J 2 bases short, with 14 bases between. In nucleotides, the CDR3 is TGTGCCAGCAGTTTCCGGGGGAAGGAGACCTACGAGCAGTACTTC. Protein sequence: CASSFRGKETYEQYF.

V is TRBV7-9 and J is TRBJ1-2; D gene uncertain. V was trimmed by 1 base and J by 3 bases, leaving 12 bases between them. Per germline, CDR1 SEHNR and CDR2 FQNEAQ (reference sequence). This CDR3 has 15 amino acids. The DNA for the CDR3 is TGTGCCAGCAGCTTAGAACCGGGCAGACACTATGGCTACACCTTC. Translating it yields CASSLEPGRHYGYTF.

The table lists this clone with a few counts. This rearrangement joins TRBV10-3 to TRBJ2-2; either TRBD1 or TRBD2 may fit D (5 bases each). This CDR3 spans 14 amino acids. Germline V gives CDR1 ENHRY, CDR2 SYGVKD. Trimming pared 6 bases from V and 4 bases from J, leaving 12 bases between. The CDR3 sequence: CAIRGDGATGELFF. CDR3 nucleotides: TGTGCCATCAGGGGGGACGGAGCCACCGGGGAGCTGTTTTTT.

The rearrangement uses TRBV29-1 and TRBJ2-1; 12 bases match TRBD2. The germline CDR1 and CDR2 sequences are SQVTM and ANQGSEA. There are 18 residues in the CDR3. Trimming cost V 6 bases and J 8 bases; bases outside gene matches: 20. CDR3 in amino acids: CSVESLGLAGLAGDEQFF. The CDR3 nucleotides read TGCAGCGTAGAGTCGCTGGGACTAGCGGGCCTCGCGGGCGATGAGCAGTTCTTC.

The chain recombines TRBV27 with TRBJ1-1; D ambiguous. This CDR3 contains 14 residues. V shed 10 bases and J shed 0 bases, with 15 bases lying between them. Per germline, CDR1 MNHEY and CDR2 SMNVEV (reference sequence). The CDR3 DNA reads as TGTGCCACCCGCCGCCGGGGTCTGAACACTGAAGCTTTCTTT. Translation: CATRRRGLNTEAFF.

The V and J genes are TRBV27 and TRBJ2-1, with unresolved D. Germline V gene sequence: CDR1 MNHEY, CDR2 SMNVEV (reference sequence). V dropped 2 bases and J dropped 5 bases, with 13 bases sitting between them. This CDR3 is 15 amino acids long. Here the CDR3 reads CASSLRLLGNNEQFF. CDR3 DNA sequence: TGTGCCAGCAGTTTACGGCTTTTGGGGAACAATGAGCAGTTCTTC.

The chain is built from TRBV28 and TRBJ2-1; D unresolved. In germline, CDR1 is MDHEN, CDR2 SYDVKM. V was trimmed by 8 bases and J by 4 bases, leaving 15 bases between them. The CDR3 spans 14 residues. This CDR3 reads CASRNWPKYNEQFF. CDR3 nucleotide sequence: TGTGCCAGCCGAAATTGGCCAAAGTACAATGAGCAGTTCTTC.

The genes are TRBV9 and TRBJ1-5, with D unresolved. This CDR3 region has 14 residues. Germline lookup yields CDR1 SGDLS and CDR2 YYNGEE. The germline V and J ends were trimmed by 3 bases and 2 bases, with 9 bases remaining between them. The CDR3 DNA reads TGTGCCAGCAGCGCCACAGACGGCAATCAGCCCCAGCATTTT. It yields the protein CASSATDGNQPQHF.

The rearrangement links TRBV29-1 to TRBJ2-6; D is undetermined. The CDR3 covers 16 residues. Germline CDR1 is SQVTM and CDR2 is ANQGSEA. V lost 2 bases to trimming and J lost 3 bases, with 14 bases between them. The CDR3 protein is CSVESPRLYGANVLTF. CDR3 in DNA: TGCAGCGTTGAATCCCCCCGGTTGTATGGGGCCAACGTCCTGACTTTC.

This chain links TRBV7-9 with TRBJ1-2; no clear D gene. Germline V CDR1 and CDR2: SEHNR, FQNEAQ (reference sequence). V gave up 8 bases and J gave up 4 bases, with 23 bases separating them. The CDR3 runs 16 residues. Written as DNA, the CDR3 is TGTGCCAGCGACGAGCGTAAGGGCGCCGAGGGCTATGGCTACACCTTC. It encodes CASDERKGAEGYGYTF. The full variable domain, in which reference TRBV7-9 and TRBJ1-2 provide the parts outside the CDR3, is DTGVSQNPRHKITKRGQNVTFRCDPISEHNRLYWYRQTLGQGPEFLTYFQNEAQLEKSRLLSDRFSAERPKGSFSTLEIQRTEQGDSAMYLCASDERKGAEGYGYTFGSGTRLTVV.

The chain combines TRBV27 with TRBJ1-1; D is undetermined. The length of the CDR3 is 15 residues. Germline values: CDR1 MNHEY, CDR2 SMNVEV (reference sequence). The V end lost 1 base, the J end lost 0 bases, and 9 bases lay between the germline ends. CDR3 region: CASSLFSGVNTEAFF. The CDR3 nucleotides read TGTGCCAGCAGTTTATTTAGCGGGGTGAACACTGAAGCTTTCTTT.

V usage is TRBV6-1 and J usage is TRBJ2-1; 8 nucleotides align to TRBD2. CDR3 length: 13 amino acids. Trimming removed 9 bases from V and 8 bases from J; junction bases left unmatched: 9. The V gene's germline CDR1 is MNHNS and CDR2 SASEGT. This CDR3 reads CASGTRPIDEQFF. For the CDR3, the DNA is TGTGCCAGTGGGACTAGGCCTATCGATGAGCAGTTCTTC.

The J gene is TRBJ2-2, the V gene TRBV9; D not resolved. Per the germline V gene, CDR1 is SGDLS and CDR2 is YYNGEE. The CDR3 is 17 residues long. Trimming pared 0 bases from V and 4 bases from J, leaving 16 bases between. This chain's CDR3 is CASSVAGSLVFTGELFF. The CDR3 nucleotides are TGTGCCAGCAGCGTAGCCGGCAGTTTAGTATTCACCGGGGAGCTGTTTTTT. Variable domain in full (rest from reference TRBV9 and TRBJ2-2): DSGVTQTPKHLITATGQRVTLRCSPRSGDLSVYWYQQSLDQGLQFLIQYYNGEERAKGNILERFSAQQFPDLHSELNLSSLELGDSALYFCASSVAGSLVFTGELFFGEGSRLTVL.

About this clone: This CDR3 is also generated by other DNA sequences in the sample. The CDR3 DNA sequence: TGTGCCAGCAGTTATGGGGGAACCTACGAGCAGTACTTC. This translates into CASSYGGTYEQYF. The chain employs TRBV27 and TRBJ2-7, with D possibly called TRBD1 or TRBD2 (5 bases each). The germline V gene encodes CDR1 MNHEY and CDR2 SMNVEV (reference sequence). Trimming shortened V by 4 bases and J by 2 bases, and 9 bases separated the two germline ends. The CDR3 totals 13 residues.

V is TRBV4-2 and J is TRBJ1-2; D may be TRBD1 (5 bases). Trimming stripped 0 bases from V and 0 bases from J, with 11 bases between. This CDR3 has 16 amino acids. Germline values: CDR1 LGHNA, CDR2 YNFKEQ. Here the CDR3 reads CASSQDRGRANYGYTF. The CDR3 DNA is TGTGCCAGCAGCCAAGATAGGGGCAGAGCTAACTATGGCTACACCTTC.